This T cell receptor beta chain was identified in a study of T cells in Graves' hyperthyroidism and ophthalmopathy. Patients were excluded because of uncontrolled infection, other autoimmune disease, pregnancy or lactation. Fresh peripheral blood, around 9.3 ml of it, supplied the PBMCs. This clonotype was seen at least ten times. TCR beta CDR3 regions were amplified from RNA. An initial round of RT-PCR targeting the TCR CDR3 relied on the HTBI primer set. MiXCR, applied by TCRdb to the multiplex PCR reads, yields one record per CDR3 protein. This table holds about 560,000 distinct CDR3 sequences, more than 15% found once. The CDR3 contains 16 residues. Germline loops: CDR1 KGHDR, CDR2 SFDVKD. V shed 3 bases and J shed 0 bases, with 11 bases lying between them.

This TCR was recovered from a woman younger than 45 with Graves' hyperthyroidism. The J gene is TRBJ2-1, the V gene TRBV24-1; a possible D gene is TRBD2 (6 bases). The sequenced material came from blood. For the CDR3, the DNA is TGTGCCACCAGTGATGGGACTTCGAGCTCCTACAATGAGCAGTTCTTC. This encodes CATSDGTSSSYNEQFF.